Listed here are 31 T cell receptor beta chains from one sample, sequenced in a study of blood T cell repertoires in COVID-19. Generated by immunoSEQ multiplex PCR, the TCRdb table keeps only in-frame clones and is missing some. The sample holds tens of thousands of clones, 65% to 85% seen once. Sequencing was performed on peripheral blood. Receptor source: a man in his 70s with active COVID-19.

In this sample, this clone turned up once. CDR3 sequence (DNA): TGTGCCAGCAGTTTTACTAGCGGGTCTCTGAGCTCCTACAATGAGCAGTTCTTC. It codes for CASSFTSGSLSSYNEQFF. The genes are TRBV28 and TRBJ2-1; TRBD2 matches at 9 bases. This CDR3 spans 18 amino acids. J lost 0 bases, V lost 3 bases, and 9 bases had no gene match. The germline CDR1 and CDR2 sequences are MDHEN and SYDVKM.

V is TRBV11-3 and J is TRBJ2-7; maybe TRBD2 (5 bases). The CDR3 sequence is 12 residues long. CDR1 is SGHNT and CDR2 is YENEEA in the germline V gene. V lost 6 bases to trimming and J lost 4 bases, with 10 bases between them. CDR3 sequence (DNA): TGTGCCAGCAGTGCTCCGGGGTACGAGCAGTACTTC. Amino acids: CASSAPGYEQYF.

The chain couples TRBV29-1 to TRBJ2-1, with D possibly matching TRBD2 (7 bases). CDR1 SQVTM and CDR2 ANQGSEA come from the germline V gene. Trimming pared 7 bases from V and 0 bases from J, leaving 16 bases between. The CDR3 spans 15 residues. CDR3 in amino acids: CSGGGGYSSYNEQFF. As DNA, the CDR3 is TGCAGCGGGGGAGGGGGATACAGCTCCTACAATGAGCAGTTCTTC.

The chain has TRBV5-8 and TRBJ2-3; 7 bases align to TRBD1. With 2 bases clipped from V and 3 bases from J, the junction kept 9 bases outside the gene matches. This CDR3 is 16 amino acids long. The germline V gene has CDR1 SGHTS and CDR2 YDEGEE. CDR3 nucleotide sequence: TGTGCCAGCAGCTTACTTGTTCTCAGGGGGACAGATACGCAGTATTTT. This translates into CASSLLVLRGTDTQYF.

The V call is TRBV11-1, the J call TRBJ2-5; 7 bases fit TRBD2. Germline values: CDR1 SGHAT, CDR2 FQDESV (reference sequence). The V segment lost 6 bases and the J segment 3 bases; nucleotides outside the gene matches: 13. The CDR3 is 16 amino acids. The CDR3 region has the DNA TGTGCCAGCAGTTCGCGGGGTGGGAGGGCCGAAGAGACCCAGTACTTC. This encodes CASSSRGGRAEETQYF.

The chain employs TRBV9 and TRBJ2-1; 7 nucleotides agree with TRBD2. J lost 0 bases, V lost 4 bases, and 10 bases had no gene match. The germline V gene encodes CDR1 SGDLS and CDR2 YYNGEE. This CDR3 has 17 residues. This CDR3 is CASSPRASGSSYNEQFF. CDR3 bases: TGTGCCAGCAGCCCCCGGGCTAGCGGATCCTCCTACAATGAGCAGTTCTTC. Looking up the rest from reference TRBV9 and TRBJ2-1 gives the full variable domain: DSGVTQTPKHLITATGQRVTLRCSPRSGDLSVYWYQQSLDQGLQFLIQYYNGEERAKGNILERFSAQQFPDLHSELNLSSLELGDSALYFCASSPRASGSSYNEQFFGPGTRLTVL.

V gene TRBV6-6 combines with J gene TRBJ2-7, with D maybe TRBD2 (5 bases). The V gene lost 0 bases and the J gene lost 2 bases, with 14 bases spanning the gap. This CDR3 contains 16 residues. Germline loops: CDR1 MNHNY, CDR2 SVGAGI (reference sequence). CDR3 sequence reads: CASSYSGRVATYEQYF. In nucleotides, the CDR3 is TGTGCCAGCAGTTACTCCGGGCGGGTGGCTACCTACGAGCAGTACTTC.

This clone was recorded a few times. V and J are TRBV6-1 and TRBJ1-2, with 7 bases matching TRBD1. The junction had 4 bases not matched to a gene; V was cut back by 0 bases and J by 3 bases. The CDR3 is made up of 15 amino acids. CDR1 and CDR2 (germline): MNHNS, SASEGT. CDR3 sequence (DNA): TGTGCCAGCAGTGAAGCTGTGACAGGGTACTATGGCTACACCTTC. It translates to CASSEAVTGYYGYTF.

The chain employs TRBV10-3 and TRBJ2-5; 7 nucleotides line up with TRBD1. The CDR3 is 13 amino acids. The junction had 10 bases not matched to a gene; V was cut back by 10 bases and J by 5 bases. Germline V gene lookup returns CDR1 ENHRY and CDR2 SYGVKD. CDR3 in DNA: TGTGCCAGCAAAGGGGGCGCAGGGGAGACCCAGTACTTC. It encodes CASKGGAGETQYF.

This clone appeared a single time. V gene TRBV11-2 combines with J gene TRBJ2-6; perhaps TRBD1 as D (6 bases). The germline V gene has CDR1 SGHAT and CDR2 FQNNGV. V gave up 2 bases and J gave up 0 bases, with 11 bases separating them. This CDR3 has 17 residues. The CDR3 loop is CASSLLTGVSGANVLTF. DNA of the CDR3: TGTGCCAGCAGCTTACTGACAGGAGTCTCTGGGGCCAACGTCCTGACTTTC. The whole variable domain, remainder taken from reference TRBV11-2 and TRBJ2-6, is EAGVAQSPRYKIIEKRQSVAFWCNPISGHATLYWYQQILGQGPKLLIQFQNNGVVDDSQLPKDRFSAERLKGVDSTLKIQPAKLEDSAVYLCASSLLTGVSGANVLTFGAGSRLTVL.

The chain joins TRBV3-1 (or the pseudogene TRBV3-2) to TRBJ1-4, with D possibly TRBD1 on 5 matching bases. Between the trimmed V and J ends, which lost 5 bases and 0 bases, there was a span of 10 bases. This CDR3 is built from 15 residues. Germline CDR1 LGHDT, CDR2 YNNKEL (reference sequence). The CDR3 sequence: CASSSYRTTNEKLFF. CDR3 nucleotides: TGTGCCAGCAGCTCCTACAGGACAACTAATGAAAAACTGTTTTTT.

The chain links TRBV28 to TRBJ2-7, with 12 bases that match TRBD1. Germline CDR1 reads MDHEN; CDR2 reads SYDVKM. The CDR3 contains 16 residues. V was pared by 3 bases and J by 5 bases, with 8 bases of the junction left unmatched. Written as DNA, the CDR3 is TGTGCCAGCAGTTTGGGGACAGGGGGCGGTTTAAACGAGCAGTACTTC. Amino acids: CASSLGTGGGLNEQYF.

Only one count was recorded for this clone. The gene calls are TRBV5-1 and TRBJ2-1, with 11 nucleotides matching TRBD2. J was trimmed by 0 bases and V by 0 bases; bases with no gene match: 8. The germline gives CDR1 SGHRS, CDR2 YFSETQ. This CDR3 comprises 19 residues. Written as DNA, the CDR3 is TGCGCCAGCAGCTTGGCCGGGACTAGCGGTGCAAGCTCCTACAATGAGCAGTTCTTC. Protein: CASSLAGTSGASSYNEQFF.

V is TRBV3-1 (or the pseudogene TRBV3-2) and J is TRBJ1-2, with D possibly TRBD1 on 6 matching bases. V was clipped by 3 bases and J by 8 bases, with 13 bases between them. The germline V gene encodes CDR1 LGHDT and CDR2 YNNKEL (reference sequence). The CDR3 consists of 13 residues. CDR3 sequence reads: CASSQSRGDGYTF. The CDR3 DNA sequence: TGTGCCAGCAGCCAGTCCAGGGGAGACGGCTACACCTTC.

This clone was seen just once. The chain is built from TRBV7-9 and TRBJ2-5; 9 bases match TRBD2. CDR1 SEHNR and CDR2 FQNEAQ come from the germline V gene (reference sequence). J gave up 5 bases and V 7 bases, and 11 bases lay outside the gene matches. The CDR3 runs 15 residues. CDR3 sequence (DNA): TGTGCCAGCATCAATATAGGAAGCGGGAGGGAGACCCAGTACTTC. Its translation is CASINIGSGRETQYF.

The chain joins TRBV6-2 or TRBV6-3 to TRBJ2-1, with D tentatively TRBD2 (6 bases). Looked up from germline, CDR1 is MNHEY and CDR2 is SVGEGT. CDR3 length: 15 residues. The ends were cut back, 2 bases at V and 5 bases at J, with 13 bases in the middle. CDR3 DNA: TGTGCCAGCAGTTACCGCGTCGGAGGGAACAATGAGCAGTTCTTC. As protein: CASSYRVGGNNEQFF.

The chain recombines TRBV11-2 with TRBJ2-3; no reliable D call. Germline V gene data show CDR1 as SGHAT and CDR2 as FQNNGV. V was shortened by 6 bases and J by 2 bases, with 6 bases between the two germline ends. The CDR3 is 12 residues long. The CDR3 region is CASRSITDTQYF. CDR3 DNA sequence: TGTGCCAGCAGGAGCATCACAGATACGCAGTATTTT.

CDR3 nucleotides: TGTGCCAGCAGTTTACCCGGGAACACTGAAGCTTTCTTT. It specifies CASSLPGNTEAFF. The chain employs TRBV12-3 or TRBV12-4 and TRBJ1-1; no firm D call. The V end lost 2 bases, the J end lost 1 base, and 5 bases lay between the germline ends. There are 13 residues in the CDR3.

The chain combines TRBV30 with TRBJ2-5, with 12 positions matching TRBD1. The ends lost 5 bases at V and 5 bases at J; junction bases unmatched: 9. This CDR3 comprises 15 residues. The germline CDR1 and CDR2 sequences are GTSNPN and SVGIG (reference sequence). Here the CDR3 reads CAWAGTGGIKETQYF. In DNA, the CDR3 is TGTGCCTGGGCCGGGACAGGGGGCATTAAGGAGACCCAGTACTTC.

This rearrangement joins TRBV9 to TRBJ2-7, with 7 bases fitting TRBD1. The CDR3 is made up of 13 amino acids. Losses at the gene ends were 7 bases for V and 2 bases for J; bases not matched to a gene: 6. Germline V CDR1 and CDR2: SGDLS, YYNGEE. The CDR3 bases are TGTGCCAGCGCCCGGGACAGTACCTACGAGCAGTACTTC. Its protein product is CASARDSTYEQYF.

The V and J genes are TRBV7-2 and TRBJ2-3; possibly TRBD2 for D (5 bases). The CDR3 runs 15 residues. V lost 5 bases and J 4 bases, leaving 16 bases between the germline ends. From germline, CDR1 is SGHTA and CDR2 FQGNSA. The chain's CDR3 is CASSRLLVRSDTQYF. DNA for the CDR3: TGTGCCAGCAGCCGTCTACTAGTGAGGTCAGATACGCAGTATTTT.

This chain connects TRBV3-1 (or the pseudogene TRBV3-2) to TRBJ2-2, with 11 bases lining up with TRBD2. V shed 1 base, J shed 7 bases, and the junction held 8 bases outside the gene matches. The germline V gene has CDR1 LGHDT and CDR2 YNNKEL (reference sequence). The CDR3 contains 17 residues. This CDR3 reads CASSQVAGGHRGGELFF. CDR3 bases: TGTGCCAGCAGCCAAGTAGCGGGAGGGCATCGAGGCGGGGAGCTGTTTTTT.

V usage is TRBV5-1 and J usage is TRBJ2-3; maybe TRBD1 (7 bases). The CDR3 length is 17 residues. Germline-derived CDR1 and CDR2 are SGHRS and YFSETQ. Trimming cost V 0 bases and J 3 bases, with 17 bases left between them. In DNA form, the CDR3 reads TGCGCCAGCAGCTTGGCCGGGACTGAGGGGGCAACAGATACGCAGTATTTT. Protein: CASSLAGTEGATDTQYF.

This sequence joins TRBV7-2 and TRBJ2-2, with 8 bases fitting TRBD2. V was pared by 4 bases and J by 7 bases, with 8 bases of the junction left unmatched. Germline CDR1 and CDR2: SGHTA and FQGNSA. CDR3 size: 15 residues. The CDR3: CASSSTGLGFGELFF. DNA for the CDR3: TGTGCCAGCAGCTCTACGGGACTAGGTTTCGGGGAGCTGTTTTTT.

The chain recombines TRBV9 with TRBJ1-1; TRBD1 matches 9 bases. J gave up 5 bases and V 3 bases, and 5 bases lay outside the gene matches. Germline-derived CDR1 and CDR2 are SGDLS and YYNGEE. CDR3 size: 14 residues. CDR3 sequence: CASSAGGQGTEAFF. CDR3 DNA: TGTGCCAGCAGCGCCGGTGGACAGGGGACTGAAGCTTTCTTT. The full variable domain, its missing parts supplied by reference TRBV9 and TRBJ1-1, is DSGVTQTPKHLITATGQRVTLRCSPRSGDLSVYWYQQSLDQGLQFLIQYYNGEERAKGNILERFSAQQFPDLHSELNLSSLELGDSALYFCASSAGGQGTEAFFGQGTRLTVV.

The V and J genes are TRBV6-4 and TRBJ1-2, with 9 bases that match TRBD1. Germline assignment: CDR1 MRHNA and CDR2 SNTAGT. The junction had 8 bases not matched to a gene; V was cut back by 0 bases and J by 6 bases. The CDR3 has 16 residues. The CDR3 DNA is TGTGCCAGCAGTGACTCGAAGGGACAGGGACTGAATGGCTACACCTTC. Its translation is CASSDSKGQGLNGYTF.

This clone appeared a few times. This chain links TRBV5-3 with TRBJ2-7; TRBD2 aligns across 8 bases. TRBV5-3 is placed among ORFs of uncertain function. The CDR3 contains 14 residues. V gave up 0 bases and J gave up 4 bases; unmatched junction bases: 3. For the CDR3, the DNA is TGTGCCAGAAGCTTGGTACTAGCGGATTACGAGCAGTACTTC. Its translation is CARSLVLADYEQYF.

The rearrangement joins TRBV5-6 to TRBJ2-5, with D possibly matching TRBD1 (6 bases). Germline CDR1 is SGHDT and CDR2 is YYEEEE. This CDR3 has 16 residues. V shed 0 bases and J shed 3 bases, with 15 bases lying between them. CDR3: CASSLVVAGDKETQYF. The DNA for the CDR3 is TGTGCCAGCAGCTTGGTTGTCGCAGGGGATAAAGAGACCCAGTACTTC.

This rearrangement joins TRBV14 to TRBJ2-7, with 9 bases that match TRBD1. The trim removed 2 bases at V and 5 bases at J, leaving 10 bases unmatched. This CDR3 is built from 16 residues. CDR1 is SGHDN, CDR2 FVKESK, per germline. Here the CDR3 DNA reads TGTGCCAGCAGCCAAAATTCCGGGACAGGGTACAACGAGCAGTACTTC. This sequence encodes CASSQNSGTGYNEQYF.

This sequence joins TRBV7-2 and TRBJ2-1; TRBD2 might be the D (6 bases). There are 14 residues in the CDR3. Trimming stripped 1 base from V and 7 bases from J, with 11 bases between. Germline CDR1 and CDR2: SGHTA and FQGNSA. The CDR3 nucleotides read TGTGCCAGCAGCTTAGATCTCCGGGAGAATGAGCAGTTCTTC. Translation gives CASSLDLRENEQFF.

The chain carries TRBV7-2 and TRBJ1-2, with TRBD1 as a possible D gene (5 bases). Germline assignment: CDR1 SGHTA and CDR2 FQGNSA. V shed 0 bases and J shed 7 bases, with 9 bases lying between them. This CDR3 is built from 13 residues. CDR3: CASSLARVAGYTF. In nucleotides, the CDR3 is TGTGCCAGCAGCTTAGCCAGGGTGGCTGGCTACACCTTC.